These 19 T cell receptor beta chains share one sample of origin, sequenced in a study of blood T cell repertoires in COVID-19. Some clones are missing from TCRdb's copy, which holds only in-frame ones; the method was immunoSEQ multiplex PCR. The top ten clones hold 4.6% of a sample with roughly 240,000 clones, less than 85% of them seen once. Sequencing was performed on peripheral blood. The receptors were sampled from a man aged 60-69 years who had recovered from COVID-19.

The J gene is TRBJ2-7, the V gene TRBV30; D gene unclear. Trimming took off 2 bases at V and 2 bases at J, with 4 bases between the two ends. CDR3 length: 11 amino acids. Germline lookup yields CDR1 GTSNPN and CDR2 SVGIG (reference sequence). CDR3 in DNA: TGTGCCTGGAGTCACACCTACGAGCAGTACTTC. Protein: CAWSHTYEQYF.

This clone has just a few counts. V usage is TRBV7-2 and J usage is TRBJ1-1; D might be TRBD1 (6 bases). Germline V lookup: CDR1 SGHTA, CDR2 FQGNSA. Trimming took off 7 bases at V and 1 base at J, with 19 bases between the two ends. This CDR3 comprises 16 residues. CDR3 amino acids: CASNIGFGGPNTEAFF. CDR3 sequence (DNA): TGTGCCAGCAATATCGGGTTTGGGGGCCCGAACACTGAAGCTTTCTTT.

This chain links TRBV2 with TRBJ2-5; D unresolved. Germline V lookup: CDR1 SNHLY, CDR2 FYNNEI. Trimming took 5 bases from V and 1 from J, leaving 5 bases between them. The CDR3 is 12 amino acids. In DNA form, the CDR3 reads TGTGCCAGCAGTTACATCCAAGAGACCCAGTACTTC. Protein sequence: CASSYIQETQYF.

This clone has only one observation. V gene TRBV2 combines with J gene TRBJ2-1; a possible D gene is TRBD1 (6 bases). CDR1 and CDR2 from the germline V gene are SNHLY and FYNNEI. The CDR3 consists of 13 residues. V was trimmed by 5 bases and J by 13 bases, leaving 18 bases between them. The CDR3: CASSRQDVGAQFF. As DNA, the CDR3 is TGTGCCAGCAGTAGACAGGACGTGGGGGCTCAGTTCTTC.

This rearrangement joins TRBV6-5 to TRBJ1-1; 8 nucleotides match TRBD1. Losses at the gene ends were 6 bases for V and 2 bases for J; bases not matched to a gene: 5. This CDR3 contains 14 residues. CDR1 is MNHEY and CDR2 is SVGAGI in the germline V gene. For the CDR3, the DNA is TGTGCCAGCAGAAAAGACAGGGGAAACACTGAAGCTTTCTTT. As protein: CASRKDRGNTEAFF.

This clone was seen a handful of times. The chain has TRBV5-1 and TRBJ1-5, with D perhaps TRBD1 (6 bases). Trimming cost V 0 bases and J 7 bases, with 14 bases left between them. Germline lookup yields CDR1 SGHRS and CDR2 YFSETQ. This CDR3 spans 15 amino acids. In DNA form, the CDR3 reads TGCGCCAGCAGCTTGGTTTCGGGGGGCGGGCAGCCCCAGCATTTT. It codes for CASSLVSGGGQPQHF.

The chain carries TRBV19 and TRBJ2-7; the D gene is possibly TRBD1 (6 bases). Germline lookup yields CDR1 LNHDA and CDR2 SQIVND (reference sequence). V lost 3 bases, J lost 2 bases, and 8 bases lay in between. CDR3 size: 13 residues. The CDR3 DNA reads TGTGCCAGTAGTATGGGGACAACCTACGAGCAGTACTTC. It specifies CASSMGTTYEQYF.

This clone was detected only a few times. The V call is TRBV7-9, the J call TRBJ1-6, with TRBD1 matching over 9 bases. Germline-derived CDR1 and CDR2 are SEHNR and FQNEAQ (reference sequence). This CDR3 is 16 amino acids long. The J segment lost 9 bases and the V segment lost 5 bases, leaving 11 bases of the junction unmatched. CDR3 bases: TGTGCCAGCAGCAACAGGACAGGGGCGATTATTTCACCCCTCCACTTT. Translated, it gives CASSNRTGAIISPLHF.

This sequence joins TRBV5-1 and TRBJ1-2; D perhaps matches TRBD1 (5 bases). The CDR3 length is 16 residues. Trimming took off 0 bases at V and 6 bases at J, with 18 bases between the two ends. Germline assignment: CDR1 SGHRS and CDR2 YFSETQ. CDR3 coding DNA: TGCGCCAGCAGCTTGGAAGGGAGGGGCAGTATCGATGGCTACACCTTC. It yields the protein CASSLEGRGSIDGYTF.

The chain carries TRBV6-5 and TRBJ2-7; D is unresolved. This CDR3 is built from 14 residues. Trimming left V 5 bases short and J 7 bases short, with 18 bases between. The germline CDR1 and CDR2 sequences are MNHEY and SVGAGI. This chain's CDR3 is CASSPILGSEEQYF. Here the CDR3 DNA reads TGTGCCAGCAGTCCGATCTTGGGCTCAGAGGAGCAGTACTTC.

V usage is TRBV28 and J usage is TRBJ2-4; 10 nucleotides match TRBD2. V lost 2 bases, J lost 8 bases, and 6 bases stayed unmatched. The CDR3 length is 15 residues. Germline V lookup: CDR1 MDHEN, CDR2 SYDVKM. CDR3 coding DNA: TGTGCCAGCAGTTTACCGAGCGGGGGGGCCCACATTCAGTACTTC. This sequence encodes CASSLPSGGAHIQYF.

This rearrangement joins TRBV9 to TRBJ2-1, with TRBD1 identical over 8 bases. The CDR3 consists of 15 residues. The ends lost 2 bases at V and 5 bases at J; junction bases unmatched: 6. Per germline, CDR1 SGDLS and CDR2 YYNGEE. CDR3 amino acids: CASSVDRGLNNEQFF. CDR3 nucleotide sequence: TGTGCCAGCAGCGTCGACAGGGGATTAAACAATGAGCAGTTCTTC.

The CDR3 sequence is CASSLAGKNTGELFF. DNA of the CDR3: TGTGCCAGCAGCTTGGCAGGCAAGAACACCGGGGAGCTGTTTTTT. The chain has TRBV5-8 and TRBJ2-2; D remains ambiguous. CDR3 size: 15 residues. Trimming removed 0 bases at V and 1 base at J, with 7 bases between. Looked up from germline, CDR1 is SGHTS and CDR2 is YDEGEE.

The gene calls are TRBV3-1 (or the pseudogene TRBV3-2) and TRBJ1-1, with 10 bases fitting TRBD1. This CDR3 region has 14 residues. From germline, CDR1 is LGHDT and CDR2 YNNKEL (reference sequence). V gave up 5 bases and J gave up 4 bases; unmatched junction bases: 4. The CDR3 loop reads CASSGRDRGTEAFF. The DNA of the CDR3 is TGTGCCAGCAGCGGCCGGGACAGGGGCACTGAAGCTTTCTTT.

The genes are TRBV5-1 and TRBJ1-6; no clear D gene. This CDR3 is 16 amino acids long. Germline V gene sequence: CDR1 SGHRS, CDR2 YFSETQ. Trimming stripped 0 bases from V and 10 bases from J, with 17 bases between. CDR3 amino acids: CASSLELGELMSPLHF. For the CDR3, the DNA is TGCGCCAGCAGCTTGGAGTTGGGCGAGTTGATGTCACCCCTCCACTTT.

The chain combines TRBV2 with TRBJ2-1; D call uncertain. The germline CDR1 and CDR2 sequences are SNHLY and FYNNEI. V lost 5 bases to trimming and J lost 9 bases, with 14 bases between them. The CDR3 spans 13 residues. The CDR3 sequence: CASSTLGSSEQFF. The CDR3 DNA sequence: TGTGCCAGCAGTACTTTGGGTAGCTCTGAGCAGTTCTTC.

This clone turned up a few times. The rearrangement joins TRBV7-9 to TRBJ2-3; 11 bases match TRBD2. Losses at the gene ends were 5 bases for V and 1 base for J; bases not matched to a gene: 2. The CDR3 contains 15 residues. From germline, CDR1 is SEHNR and CDR2 FQNEAQ (reference sequence). CDR3 in amino acids: CASSKGLAGTDTQYF. DNA for the CDR3: TGTGCCAGCAGCAAGGGACTAGCGGGCACAGATACGCAGTATTTT.

The genes are TRBV2 and TRBJ2-1; possible D gene TRBD2, 6 bases. The CDR3 sequence is 17 residues long. Germline CDR1 reads SNHLY; CDR2 reads FYNNEI. With 6 bases removed from V and 2 bases from J, the gap between germline ends came to 20 bases. The CDR3 is CASSERGYQVPYNEQFF. For the CDR3, the DNA is TGTGCCAGCAGCGAACGGGGGTACCAGGTCCCCTACAATGAGCAGTTCTTC.

The chain carries TRBV30 and TRBJ1-6, with 9 bases that match TRBD1. The ends lost 2 bases at V and 2 bases at J; junction bases unmatched: 7. The CDR3 runs 17 residues. Germline V gene lookup returns CDR1 GTSNPN and CDR2 SVGIG (reference sequence). CDR3 amino acids: CAWSLDRGVPYNSPLHF. The CDR3 region has the DNA TGTGCCTGGAGTTTGGACAGGGGTGTACCCTATAATTCACCCCTCCACTTT.